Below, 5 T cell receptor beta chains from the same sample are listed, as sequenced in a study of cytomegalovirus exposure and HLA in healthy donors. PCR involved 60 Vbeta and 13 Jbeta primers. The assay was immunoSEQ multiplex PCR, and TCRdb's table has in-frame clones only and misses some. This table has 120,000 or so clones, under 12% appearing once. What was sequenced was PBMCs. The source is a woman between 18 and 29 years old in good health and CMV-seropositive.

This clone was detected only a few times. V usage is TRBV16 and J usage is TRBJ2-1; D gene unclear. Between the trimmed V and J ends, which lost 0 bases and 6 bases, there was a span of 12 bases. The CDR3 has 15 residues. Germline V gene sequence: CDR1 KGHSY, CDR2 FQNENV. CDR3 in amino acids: CASSQSRVAVNEQFF. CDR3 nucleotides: TGTGCCAGCAGCCAATCTAGAGTAGCCGTCAATGAGCAGTTCTTC. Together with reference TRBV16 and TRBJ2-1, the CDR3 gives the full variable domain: GEEVAQTPKHLVRGEGQKAKLYCAPIKGHSYVFWYQQVLKNEFKFLISFQNENVFDETGMPKERFSAKCLPNSPCSLEIQATKLEDSAVYFCASSQSRVAVNEQFFGPGTRLTVL.

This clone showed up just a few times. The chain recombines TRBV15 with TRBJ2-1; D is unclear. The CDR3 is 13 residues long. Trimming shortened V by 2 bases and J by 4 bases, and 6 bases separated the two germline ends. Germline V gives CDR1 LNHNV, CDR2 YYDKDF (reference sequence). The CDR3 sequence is CATSRRVYNEQFF. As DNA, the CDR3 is TGTGCCACCAGCAGACGGGTGTACAATGAGCAGTTCTTC.

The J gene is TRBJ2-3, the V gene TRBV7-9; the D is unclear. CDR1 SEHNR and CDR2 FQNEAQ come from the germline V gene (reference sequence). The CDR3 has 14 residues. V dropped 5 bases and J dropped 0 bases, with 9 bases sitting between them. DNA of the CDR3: TGTGCCAGCAGCCCCCAAACTAGCACAGATACGCAGTATTTT. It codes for CASSPQTSTDTQYF.

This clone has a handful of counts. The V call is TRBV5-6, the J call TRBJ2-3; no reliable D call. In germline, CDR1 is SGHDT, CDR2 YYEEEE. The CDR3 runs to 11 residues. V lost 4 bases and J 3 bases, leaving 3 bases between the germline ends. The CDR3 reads CASSTTDTQYF. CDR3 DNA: TGTGCCAGCAGCACTACAGATACGCAGTATTTT.

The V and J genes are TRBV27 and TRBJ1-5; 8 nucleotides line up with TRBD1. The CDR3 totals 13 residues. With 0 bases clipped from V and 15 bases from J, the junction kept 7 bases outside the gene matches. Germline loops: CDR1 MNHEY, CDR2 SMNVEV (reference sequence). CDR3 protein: CASSLSQGARLHF. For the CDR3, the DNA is TGTGCCAGCAGTTTATCCCAGGGGGCACGCCTGCATTTT.